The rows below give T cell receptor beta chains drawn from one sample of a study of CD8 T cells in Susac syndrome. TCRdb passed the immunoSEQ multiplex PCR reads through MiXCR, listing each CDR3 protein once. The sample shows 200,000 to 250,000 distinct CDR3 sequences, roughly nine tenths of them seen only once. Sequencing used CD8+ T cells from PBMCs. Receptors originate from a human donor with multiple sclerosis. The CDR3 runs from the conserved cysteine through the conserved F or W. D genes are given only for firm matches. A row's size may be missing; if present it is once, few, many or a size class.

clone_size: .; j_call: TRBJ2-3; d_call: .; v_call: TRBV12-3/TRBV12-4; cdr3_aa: CASTTREVGTQYF; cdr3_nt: TGTGCCAGCACCACTAGGGAAGTTGGTACGCAGTATTTT
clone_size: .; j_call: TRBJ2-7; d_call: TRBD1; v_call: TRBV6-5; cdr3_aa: CATQTGTGSYEQYF; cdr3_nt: TGTGCCACCCAGACCGGGACAGGATCCTACGAGCAGTACTTC
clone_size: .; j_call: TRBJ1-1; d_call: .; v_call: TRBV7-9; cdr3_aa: CASSLDGGPEAFF; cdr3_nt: TGTGCCAGCAGCTTAGACGGGGGACCTGAAGCTTTTTTT
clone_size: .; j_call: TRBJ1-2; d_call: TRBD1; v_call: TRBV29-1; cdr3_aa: CSRRRDRVYGYTF; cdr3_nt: TGCAGCCGGCGTAGGGACAGGGTCTATGGCTACACCTTC
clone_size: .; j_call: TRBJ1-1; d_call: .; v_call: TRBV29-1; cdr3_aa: CSAVRVGNTDVFF; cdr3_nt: TGCAGCGCTGTCAGGGTGGGCAACACTGACGTTTTCTTT
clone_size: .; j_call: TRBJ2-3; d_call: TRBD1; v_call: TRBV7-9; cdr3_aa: CASSPRGPTGTTDTQYF; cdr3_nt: TGTGCCAGCAGCCCTAGGGGCCCGACAGGGACCACAGATACGCAGTATTTT
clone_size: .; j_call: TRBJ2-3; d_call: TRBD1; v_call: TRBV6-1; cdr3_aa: CASNPTGSTDTQYF; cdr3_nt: TGTGCCAGCAACCCGACAGGGTCGACAGATACGCAGTATTTT
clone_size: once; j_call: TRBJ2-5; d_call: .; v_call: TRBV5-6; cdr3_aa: CASSLVDSRIQETQYF; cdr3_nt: TGTGCCAGCAGCTTGGTTGACAGTCGGATACAAGAGACCCAGTACTTC
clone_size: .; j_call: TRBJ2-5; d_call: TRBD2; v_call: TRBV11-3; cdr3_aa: CASRGTAGGQETQYF; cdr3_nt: TGTGCCAGCAGGGGGACAGCGGGGGGCCAAGAGACCCAGTACTTC
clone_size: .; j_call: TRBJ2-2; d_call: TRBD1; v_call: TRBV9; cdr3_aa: CASTWTGGTGELFF; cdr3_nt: TGTGCCAGCACCTGGACAGGGGGCACCGGGGAGCTGTTTTTT
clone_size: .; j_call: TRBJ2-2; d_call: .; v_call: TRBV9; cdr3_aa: CASSDDFPGELFF; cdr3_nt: TGTGCCAGCAGCGACGACTTCCCCGGGGAGCTGTTTTTT
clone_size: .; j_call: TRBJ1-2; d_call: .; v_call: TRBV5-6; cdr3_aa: CASSPGAKLVYGYTF; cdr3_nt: TGTGCCAGCAGCCCGGGCGCTAAGTTGGTCTATGGCTACACCTTC
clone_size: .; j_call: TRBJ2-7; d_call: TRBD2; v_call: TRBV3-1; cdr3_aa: CASSQGGLAGAYEQYF; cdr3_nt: TGTGCCAGCAGCCAAGGGGGACTAGCGGGAGCCTACGAGCAGTACTTC
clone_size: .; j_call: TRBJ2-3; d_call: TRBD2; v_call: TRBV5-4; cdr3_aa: CASSHPTSGSTDTQYF; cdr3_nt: TGTGCCAGCAGCCACCCTACTAGCGGGAGCACAGATACGCAGTATTTT
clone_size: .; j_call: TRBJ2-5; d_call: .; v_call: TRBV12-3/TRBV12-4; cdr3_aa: CASSLWGSEETQYF; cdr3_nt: TGTGCCAGCAGTTTATGGGGTAGCGAGGAGACCCAGTACTTC
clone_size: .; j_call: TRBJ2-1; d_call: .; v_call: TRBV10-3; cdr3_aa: CAISEDGYNEQFF; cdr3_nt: TGTGCCATCAGTGAGGATGGTTACAATGAGCAGTTCTTC